This T cell receptor beta chain was recovered during a study of T cells in Graves' hyperthyroidism and ophthalmopathy. Looking at the study overall: The blood sample was taken at first diagnosis, before treatment began.

V lost 7 bases to trimming and J lost 3 bases; unmatched junction nucleotides: 5. The length of the CDR3 is 13 residues. CDR1 is MNHEY and CDR2 is SVGEGT in the germline V gene. This clonotype was seen repeatedly, ten times or more. What was amplified from RNA transcripts were TCR beta CDR3 regions. The HTBI primer set served for first-round RT-PCR of the TCR CDR3. TCRdb ran MiXCR on the multiplex PCR reads and lists one entry per CDR3 protein. The sample shows around 400,000 distinct CDR3 sequences, approximately 25% of them seen only once. The chain recombines TRBV6-2 or TRBV6-3 with TRBJ2-7, with 8 bases lining up with TRBD1. Sequencing was carried out using blood. The clonotype was recovered from a man in his forties or fifties with Graves' hyperthyroidism. The CDR3 DNA reads as TGTGCCAGCACCGACAGGGGTTTCTACGAGCAGTACTTC. Amino acid sequence: CASTDRGFYEQYF.